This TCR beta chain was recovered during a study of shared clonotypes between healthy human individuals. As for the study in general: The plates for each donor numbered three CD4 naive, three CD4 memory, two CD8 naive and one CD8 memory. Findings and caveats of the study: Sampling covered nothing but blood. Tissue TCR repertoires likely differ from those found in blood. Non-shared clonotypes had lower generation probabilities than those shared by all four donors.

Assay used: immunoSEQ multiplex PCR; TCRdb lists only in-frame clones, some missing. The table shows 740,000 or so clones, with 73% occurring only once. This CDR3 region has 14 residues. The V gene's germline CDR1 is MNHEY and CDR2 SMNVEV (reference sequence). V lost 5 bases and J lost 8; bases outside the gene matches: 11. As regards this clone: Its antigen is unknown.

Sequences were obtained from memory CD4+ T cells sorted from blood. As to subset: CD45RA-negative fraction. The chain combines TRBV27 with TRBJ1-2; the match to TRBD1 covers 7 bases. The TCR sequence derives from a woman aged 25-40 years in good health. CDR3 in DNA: TGTGCCAGCAGTCCCAACAGGGGACTGGAGGGCTACACCTTC. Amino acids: CASSPNRGLEGYTF.